This T cell receptor beta chain was captured in a study of identical twins. MiXCR, run by TCRdb on the 5' RACE reads, gives a single entry per CDR3 protein. The table lists about 730,000 distinct CDR3 sequences, about 20% of them singletons. The same data also contributed to another study, on T cells expressing NK-cell markers. According to that study: The TCR beta repertoires were obtained from sorted CD3+CD56+NKG2C+, CD3+CD56+NKG2C- and CD3+CD56-NKG2C+ T cells. Sequenced donors, eight in total, included seven who were HCMV-seropositive and one who was seronegative.

The receptor's source is a woman between 18 and 29 years old in good health. The material sequenced was PBMCs.

The CDR3 reads CSARDTGLQETQYF. DNA for the CDR3: TGCAGTGCTAGAGATACGGGACTCCAAGAGACCCAGTACTTC. The chain uses TRBV20-1 and TRBJ2-5, with TRBD2 as a possible D gene (6 bases). Trimming left V 0 bases short and J 1 base short, with 9 bases between. Germline lookup yields CDR1 DFQATT and CDR2 SNEGSKA (reference sequence). This CDR3 has 14 residues.